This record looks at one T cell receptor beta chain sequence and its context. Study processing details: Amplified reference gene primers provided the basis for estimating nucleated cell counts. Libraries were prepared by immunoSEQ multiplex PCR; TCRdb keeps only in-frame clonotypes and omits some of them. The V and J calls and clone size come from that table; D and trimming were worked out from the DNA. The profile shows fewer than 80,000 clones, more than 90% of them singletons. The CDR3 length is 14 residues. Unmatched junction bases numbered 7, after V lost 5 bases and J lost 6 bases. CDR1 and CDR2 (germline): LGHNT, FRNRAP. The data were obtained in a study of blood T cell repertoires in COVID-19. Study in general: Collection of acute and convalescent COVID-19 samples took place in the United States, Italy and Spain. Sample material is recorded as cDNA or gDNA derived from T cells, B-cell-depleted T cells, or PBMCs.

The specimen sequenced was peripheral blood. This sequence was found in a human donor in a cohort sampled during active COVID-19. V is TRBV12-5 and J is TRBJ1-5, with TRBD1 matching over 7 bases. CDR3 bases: TGTGCTAGTGGTCCGCAACAGGGGACTCAGCCCCAGCATTTT. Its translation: CASGPQQGTQPQHF.